This TCR beta chain was retrieved from a study of T cells in Graves' hyperthyroidism and ophthalmopathy. The CDR3 contains 18 residues. Germline V CDR1 and CDR2: SNHLY, FYNNEI. The V segment lost 2 bases and the J segment 0 bases; nucleotides outside the gene matches: 7. Orbital computed tomography, thyroid ultrasound, serum thyroxine and TRAb, and clinical symptoms together informed the diagnoses. This clonotype was counted many times. Amplified TCR beta CDR3 regions derived from RNA transcripts. TCR CDR3 regions were first amplified by RT-PCR with HTBI primers. MiXCR, run by TCRdb on the multiplex PCR reads, gives a single entry per CDR3 protein. The table records over 200,000 distinct CDR3 sequences, about 14% of them present only once.

Sequences were obtained from blood. The chain has TRBV2 and TRBJ2-2, with TRBD2 identical over 9 bases. This TCR was sampled from a woman between 35 and 50 years old with Graves' hyperthyroidism that later progressed to Graves' ophthalmopathy. The CDR3 reads CASSERVTSGPNTGELFF. CDR3 nucleotides: TGTGCCAGCAGTGAAAGGGTGACTAGCGGACCGAACACCGGGGAGCTGTTTTTT.